Listed below are T cell receptor beta chains from one sample, sequenced in a study of T cell repertoires in aging, cancer and after chemotherapy. Each CDR3 protein is one row after TCRdb ran MiXCR on the multiplex PCR reads. The sample lists more than 2,500 distinct CDR3 sequences, over 25% occurring once. Sequencing was performed on blood. The receptors were sampled from a human donor in good health. The CDR3 runs from the conserved cysteine through the conserved F or W. D genes are given only for firm matches. The size entry is marked missing in some rows and otherwise reads once, few, many or a size class.

V	J	D	size	DNA	CDR3
TRBV27	TRBJ1-2	.	.	TGTGCCAGCAGTTACTCTCAGGGGACTAACTATGGCTACACCTTC	CASSYSQGTNYGYTF
TRBV13	TRBJ1-3	TRBD1	medium-sized	TGTGCCAGCAGCTCACGGGGACAGCCCTCTGGAAACACCATATATTTT	CASSSRGQPSGNTIYF
TRBV6-5	TRBJ1-6	.	medium-sized	TGTGCCAGCAGTTCCGATGACCTAAATAATTCACCCCTCCACTTT	CASSSDDLNNSPLHF
TRBV20-1	TRBJ2-2	TRBD2	.	TGCAGTGCTCAGACTAGCGGGGCCACCGGGGAGCTGTTTTTT	CSAQTSGATGELFF
TRBV6-4	TRBJ2-2	TRBD2	large	TGTGCCAGCAGTCCTAGCGGGACTGACACCGGGGAGCTGTTTTTT	CASSPSGTDTGELFF
TRBV11-1	TRBJ1-4	.	.	TGTGCCAGCAGCCGACGGGCAACTAATGAAAAACTGTTTTTT	CASSRRATNEKLFF
TRBV30	TRBJ1-2	.	medium-sized	TGTGCCTGGAGTGTATCTGCGGGAGGCTACACCTTC	CAWSVSAGGYTF
TRBV27	TRBJ2-7	.	medium-sized	TGTGCCAGCAGCCCAAGGGGGGGCGGATCCTACGAGCAGTACTTC	CASSPRGGGSYEQYF
TRBV30	TRBJ1-3	.	medium-sized	TGTGCCTGGAGTGTACGGGGGGGATCTGGAAACACCATATATTTT	CAWSVRGGSGNTIYF
TRBV19	TRBJ2-3	.	medium-sized	TGTGCCAGTAGCCCATTGTTGAGCACAGATACGCAGTATTTT	CASSPLLSTDTQYF
TRBV13	TRBJ2-7	TRBD1	medium-sized	TGTGCCAGCAGCTTAGAGACAGGGGCAGGGCAGTACTTC	CASSLETGAGQYF
TRBV7-9	TRBJ1-4	.	.	TGTGCCAGCAGCTTAGTCTCGGGCGAGAAACTGTTTTTT	CASSLVSGEKLFF
TRBV20-1	TRBJ2-7	TRBD1	.	TGCAGTGCTAGAGATAATGGCGACAGGGCCTTCTCCTACGAGCAGTACTTC	CSARDNGDRAFSYEQYF
TRBV15	TRBJ2-7	.	medium-sized	TGTGCCACCAACCGGGACCGCTATTCCTACGAGCAGTACTTC	CATNRDRYSYEQYF
TRBV12-3/TRBV12-4	TRBJ2-3	.	.	TGTGCCAGCAGTTTTTGGGCCGCGGGAGATACGCAGTATTTT	CASSFWAAGDTQYF
TRBV5-6	TRBJ1-5	TRBD1	.	TGTGCCAGCAGCTTCTGGACAGGGTGGCAGCCCCAGCATTTT	CASSFWTGWQPQHF
TRBV30	TRBJ1-3	.	.	TGTGCCTGGAGTAGGGTCCTTTCTGGAAACACCATATATTTT	CAWSRVLSGNTIYF
TRBV27	TRBJ2-6	.	.	TGTGCCAGCACCCCTCTCGTGCAGGGGACGTCTGGGGCCAACGTCCTGACTTTC	CASTPLVQGTSGANVLTF
TRBV12-3/TRBV12-4	TRBJ2-7	TRBD1	.	TGTGCCAGCAGTCCCGAGACAGGGGCTTACGAGCAGTACTTC	CASSPETGAYEQYF
TRBV6-6	TRBJ1-2	.	medium-sized	TGTGCCAGCAGTTACACGCCAGCCAACTATGGCTACACCTTC	CASSYTPANYGYTF
TRBV11-3	TRBJ2-7	.	large	TGTGCCAGCAGCTCCATAGGGGGGGCCTCATACGAGCAGTACTTC	CASSSIGGASYEQYF
TRBV27	TRBJ2-2	.	.	TGTGCCAGCAGTTTATCTGGAGGGGTTTACACCGGGGAGCTGTTTTTT	CASSLSGGVYTGELFF
TRBV10-3	TRBJ2-7	TRBD2	.	TGTGCCATCAGGCCGGGAGGGCCGAACGAGCAGTACTTC	CAIRPGGPNEQYF
TRBV29-1	TRBJ1-2	.	large	TGCAGCGTTGAAAATGCCGGGGCGGGTGGCTACACCTTC	CSVENAGAGGYTF
TRBV15	TRBJ2-2	.	medium-sized	TGTGCCACCAGCAGAGGGGCGGAGAACACCGGGGAGCTGTTTTTT	CATSRGAENTGELFF
TRBV12-3/TRBV12-4	TRBJ2-3	.	.	TGTGCCAGCAGCCAGGGGGGGAGCGGGAGTCGCACAGATACGCAGTATTTT	CASSQGGSGSRTDTQYF
TRBV14	TRBJ2-1	.	.	TGTGCCAGCAGCCACTGGGATGGCGTCAATGAGCAGTTCTTC	CASSHWDGVNEQFF
TRBV20-1	TRBJ2-7	.	.	TGCAGTGCTAGAACGCTCAGGGAGGAGAACTACGAGCAGTACTTC	CSARTLREENYEQYF
TRBV6-4	TRBJ2-3	TRBD2	few	TGTGCCAGCAGTGAGACTAGCGGTACTAGTGATACGCAGTATTTT	CASSETSGTSDTQYF
TRBV7-9	TRBJ2-1	.	few	TGTGCCAGCAGTAGGGGGGAAATTGGTGAGCAGTTCTTC	CASSRGEIGEQFF
TRBV29-1	TRBJ1-2	.	medium-sized	TGCAGCGTTGAATGGATCTCTAACTATGGCTACACCTTC	CSVEWISNYGYTF
TRBV11-2	TRBJ2-2	TRBD2	medium-sized	TGTGCCAGCAGCTCGAACAAATGGGGGGGAACCGGGGAGCTGTTTTTT	CASSSNKWGGTGELFF
TRBV19	TRBJ1-1	TRBD1	few	TGTGCCAGTAGGGGGACAGGCGAGAACACTGAAGCTTTCTTT	CASRGTGENTEAFF
TRBV6-6	TRBJ1-1	.	.	TGTGCCAGCAGCCTAACATTGGGCACTGAAGCTTTCTTT	CASSLTLGTEAFF
TRBV27	TRBJ1-5	TRBD1	.	TGTGCCAGCAGTTTATGGGGACAGGTTAGCAATCAGCCCCAGCATTTT	CASSLWGQVSNQPQHF
TRBV5-1	TRBJ2-1	.	.	TGCGCCAGCAGCTTGGTGCCGGACAGAGCCTACAATGAGCAGTTCTTC	CASSLVPDRAYNEQFF
TRBV29-1	TRBJ1-2	TRBD1	.	TGCAGCGCCACCGGACAGGGGCATGGCTACACCTTC	CSATGQGHGYTF
TRBV19	TRBJ2-3	.	medium-sized	TGTGCCAGTAGTCCCCGGGACCTCACAGATACGCAGTATTTT	CASSPRDLTDTQYF
TRBV12-3/TRBV12-4	TRBJ2-3	.	.	TGTGCCAGCAGCTCCTCTGGGTTTAGGGCGACAGATACGCAGTATTTT	CASSSSGFRATDTQYF
TRBV13	TRBJ2-1	.	.	TGTGCCAGCAGGCTCGGGACTCGAGGAAATGAGCAGTTCTTC	CASRLGTRGNEQFF
TRBV25-1	TRBJ1-4	.	.	TGTGCCAGCCTGAGTGGCTTCGGGGAAAAACTGTTTTTT	CASLSGFGEKLFF
TRBV5-1	TRBJ2-3	TRBD2	.	TGCGCCAGCAGCATGGGACTAGCGGCTAGCACAGATACGCAGTATTTT	CASSMGLAASTDTQYF
TRBV19	TRBJ2-5	.	.	TGTGCCAGTAGGATAAGCGGGGACACCGGGACAGCAGCAGAGACCCAGTACTTC	CASRISGDTGTAAETQYF
TRBV12-3/TRBV12-4	TRBJ1-2	.	.	TGTGCCAGCAGTTCCTCCGGGACGTCGGGCTACACCTTC	CASSSSGTSGYTF
TRBV2	TRBJ2-1	.	.	TGTGCCAGCAGTAAAGAGCCCTACAATGAGCAGTTCTTC	CASSKEPYNEQFF
TRBV29-1	TRBJ2-1	.	large	TGCAGCGTTGGAGTCAGGACGTACAATGAGCAGTTCTTC	CSVGVRTYNEQFF
TRBV27	TRBJ2-7	TRBD1	medium-sized	TGTGCCAGCTCCAGGGGACAGGGGGCGTACGAGCAGTACTTC	CASSRGQGAYEQYF
TRBV29-1	TRBJ2-1	TRBD2	large	TGCAGCGCGACTAGCGGGAGCGATGAGCAGTTCTTC	CSATSGSDEQFF
TRBV5-1	TRBJ2-3	TRBD1	.	TGCGCCAGCAGCTTAAGGACAGGGAGGAGTGCAGATACGCAGTATTTT	CASSLRTGRSADTQYF
TRBV6-5	TRBJ2-7	.	medium-sized	TGTGCCAGCAGTTACGCATCTAGCGACTCCTACGAGCAGTACTTC	CASSYASSDSYEQYF
TRBV19	TRBJ2-3	TRBD2	medium-sized	TGTGCCAGTAGTATTCTAGCGGGGGAGGTTCAGTATTTT	CASSILAGEVQYF
TRBV30	TRBJ2-1	.	medium-sized	TGTGCCAAACGGGGGGCGGGAGTTTTAGATGAGCAGTTCTTC	CAKRGAGVLDEQFF
TRBV12-3/TRBV12-4	TRBJ2-2	.	few	TGTGCCAGCAGAGACGACAGGAACACCGGGGAGCTGTTTTTT	CASRDDRNTGELFF
TRBV7-6	TRBJ2-1	.	few	TGTGCCAGCAGCGAGACCCTGGGTACTAGCCGTAGCAATGAGCAGTTCTTC	CASSETLGTSRSNEQFF